Listed below are T cell receptor beta chains from one sample, sequenced in a study of CD8+ T cells in alopecia areata. Some clones are missing from TCRdb's copy, which holds only in-frame ones; the method was immunoSEQ multiplex PCR. The sample consists of tens of thousands of clones, 96% of them appearing once. The sample consisted of CD8+ T cells sorted from blood, taken at week 0. Receptor source: a human donor with alopecia areata. The CDR3 runs from the conserved cysteine through the conserved F or W. The D gene is left open where the match is weak. Clone size appears in some rows only: once, few, many, or a class for an expanded clone.

TRBJ1-1 | TRBV15 | TRBD1 | NA | CATSRTGDTEAFF | TGTGCCACCAGCAGAACAGGGGACACTGAAGCTTTCTTT
TRBJ2-5 | TRBV6-1 | TRBD1 | NA | CASSFQGAPQETQYF | TGTGCCAGCAGTTTCCAGGGGGCACCTCAAGAGACCCAGTACTTC
TRBJ2-1 | TRBV11-3 | TRBD2 | NA | CASSFRGGAYNEQFF | TGTGCCAGCAGCTTTCGCGGGGGGGCTTACAATGAGCAGTTCTTC
TRBJ2-5 | TRBV7-9 | NA | NA | CASSPLDRETQYF | TGTGCCAGCAGCCCCCTAGATAGGGAGACCCAGTACTTC
TRBJ2-4 | TRBV15 | TRBD2 | once | CATSRGRGENIQYF | TGTGCCACCAGCAGAGGGCGGGGGGAAAACATTCAGTACTTC
TRBJ2-7 | TRBV4-1 | NA | NA | CASSDRGGAVSEQYF | TGCGCCAGCAGCGACCGAGGGGGAGCGGTAAGCGAGCAGTACTTC
TRBJ2-7 | TRBV4-3 | NA | NA | CASSQRRGAGYEQYF | TGCGCCAGCAGCCAACGGAGGGGGGCCGGTTACGAGCAGTACTTC
TRBJ2-7 | TRBV25-1 | TRBD1 | NA | CASSPGTGGYEQYF | TGTGCCAGCAGTCCCGGGACAGGGGGCTACGAGCAGTACTTC
TRBJ1-2 | TRBV5-4 | TRBD1 | NA | CASQSGGYGYTF | TGTGCCTCCCAGTCAGGGGGCTATGGCTACACCTTC
TRBJ2-1 | TRBV10-2 | NA | NA | CASSEDSPYVSYNEQFF | TGCGCCAGCAGTGAGGACTCTCCATATGTCTCCTACAATGAGCAGTTCTTC
TRBJ2-7 | TRBV20-1 | NA | NA | CSAHGPGEQYF | TGCAGTGCTCACGGACCGGGAGAGCAGTACTTC
TRBJ2-1 | TRBV2 | TRBD2 | NA | CASSDLASGGGSSYNEQFF | TGTGCCAGCAGTGACCTGGCTAGCGGGGGGGGGAGCTCCTACAATGAGCAGTTCTTC
TRBJ2-7 | TRBV5-6 | NA | NA | CASSLFSGTEQYF | TGTGCCAGCAGCTTGTTTTCAGGGACCGAGCAGTACTTC
TRBJ2-7 | TRBV6-5 | NA | NA | CASSAGANSYEQYF | TGTGCCAGCAGTGCCGGGGCGAACTCCTACGAGCAGTACTTC
TRBJ2-7 | TRBV4-1 | TRBD1 | NA | CASSLTRDSAYEQYF | TGCGCCAGCAGCCTGACAAGGGACAGTGCCTACGAGCAGTACTTC
TRBJ2-7 | TRBV7-9 | NA | NA | CASSLVFQGNEQYF | TGTGCCAGCAGCTTAGTATTTCAGGGTAACGAGCAGTACTTC
TRBJ2-2 | TRBV19 | NA | NA | CASRQGIGTGELFF | TGTGCCAGCCGGCAGGGGATTGGCACCGGGGAGCTGTTTTTT
TRBJ2-7 | TRBV4-1 | NA | NA | CASSPPDRSLTHEQYF | TGCGCCAGCAGCCCGCCCGATCGTAGTTTAACCCACGAGCAGTACTTC
TRBJ1-2 | TRBV29-1 | NA | NA | CSVEGSWGHDYGYTF | TGCAGCGTTGAAGGATCCTGGGGGCACGACTATGGCTACACCTTC
TRBJ2-5 | TRBV2 | TRBD1 | NA | CASSGTGFQETQYF | TGTGCCAGCAGTGGGACAGGTTTCCAAGAGACCCAGTACTTC
TRBJ1-2 | TRBV4-3 | TRBD1 | NA | CASSQGTGTYGYTF | TGCGCCAGCAGCCAAGGGACAGGGACTTATGGCTACACCTTC
TRBJ2-7 | TRBV4-1 | NA | NA | CASSQDSNSYYEQYF | TGCGCCAGCAGCCAAGATTCTAACAGCTACTACGAGCAGTACTTC
TRBJ2-5 | TRBV7-7 | NA | NA | CASSVTNQETQYF | TGTGCTAGCAGCGTTACAAACCAAGAGACCCAGTACTTC
TRBJ2-1 | TRBV6-6 | TRBD2 | NA | CASSSLRGGYNEQFF | TGTGCCAGCAGTTCCCTGCGGGGGGGTTACAATGAGCAGTTCTTC
TRBJ1-3 | TRBV30 | NA | once | CAWTSGTRNTIYF | TGTGCCTGGACTTCCGGGACCAGAAACACCATATATTTT
TRBJ2-2 | TRBV7-9 | NA | NA | CASSPPGVKEELFF | TGTGCCAGCAGCCCCCCCGGGGTAAAAGAGGAGCTGTTTTTT
TRBJ2-7 | TRBV7-6 | NA | NA | CASSLEGSSSYEQYF | TGTGCCAGCAGCTTAGAGGGGTCCAGCTCCTACGAGCAGTACTTC
TRBJ2-7 | TRBV7-9 | NA | NA | CASSLAHNLPTDEQYF | TGTGCCAGCAGCTTAGCGCACAATCTGCCGACGGACGAGCAGTACTTC
TRBJ2-6 | TRBV29-1 | NA | NA | CSVEGAHGSGANVLTF | TGCAGCGTTGAAGGAGCGCACGGCTCTGGGGCCAACGTCCTGACTTTC
TRBJ2-1 | TRBV4-1 | TRBD2 | NA | CASSQGPASGGYNEQFF | TGCGCCAGCAGCCAAGGACCTGCTAGCGGGGGCTACAATGAGCAGTTCTTC
TRBJ2-3 | TRBV23-1 | NA | once | CASRLQTDTQYF | TGCGCCAGCAGACTACAGACAGATACGCAGTATTTT
TRBJ2-7 | TRBV6-1 | TRBD1 | NA | CASRSARGLWYEQYF | TGTGCCAGCAGGTCAGCCAGGGGGCTTTGGTACGAGCAGTACTTC
TRBJ2-5 | TRBV7-2 | TRBD2 | NA | CASSWLAAQETQYF | TGTGCCAGCAGCTGGCTAGCGGCCCAAGAGACCCAGTACTTC
TRBJ1-2 | TRBV7-6 | NA | NA | CASSPSRGRGGLAYGYTF | TGTGCCAGCAGCCCTAGTAGAGGCCGAGGAGGGTTAGCCTATGGCTACACCTTC
TRBJ2-7 | TRBV7-9 | TRBD2 | NA | CASSLEAGDYEQYF | TGTGCCAGCAGCTTAGAAGCGGGGGACTACGAGCAGTACTTC
TRBJ2-7 | TRBV27 | NA | NA | CASSHDPSPYEQYF | TGTGCCAGCAGCCACGACCCGAGTCCTTACGAGCAGTACTTC
TRBJ2-1 | TRBV30 | TRBD2 | NA | CAWSGLAGAAVSYNEQFF | TGTGCCTGGAGTGGCCTAGCGGGGGCCGCTGTCTCCTACAATGAGCAGTTCTTC
TRBJ2-3 | TRBV7-9 | NA | NA | CASSSTRPWDTDTQYF | TGTGCCAGCAGCTCCACCCGACCCTGGGATACGGATACGCAGTATTTT
TRBJ2-3 | TRBV5-1 | TRBD1 | NA | CASSSRRQGEVTDTQYF | TGCGCCAGCAGCTCGAGAAGACAGGGTGAGGTGACAGATACGCAGTATTTT
TRBJ1-1 | TRBV13 | NA | NA | CASSLGGTTGVTEAFF | TGTGCCAGCAGCTTAGGGGGGACAACTGGGGTCACTGAAGCTTTCTTT
TRBJ2-1 | TRBV19 | TRBD2 | NA | CASSMVSGGTIYNEQFF | TGTGCCAGTAGTATGGTTAGCGGGGGGACAATTTACAATGAGCAGTTCTTC
TRBJ1-5 | TRBV27 | NA | NA | CASSLTGGHQPQHF | TGTGCCAGCAGTTTGACAGGCGGACATCAGCCCCAGCATTTT
TRBJ1-2 | TRBV30 | TRBD1 | NA | CAWSVLGKGGTVGYTF | TGTGCCTGGAGTGTACTTGGGAAAGGGGGCACAGTAGGCTACACCTTC
TRBJ2-5 | TRBV9 | TRBD2 | NA | CASSAGLAAIETQYF | TGTGCCAGCAGCGCGGGACTAGCCGCGATCGAGACCCAGTACTTC
TRBJ2-7 | TRBV25-1 | NA | NA | CAKMGNSGHNSYEQYF | TGTGCCAAAATGGGGAACTCGGGACACAACTCCTACGAGCAGTACTTC
TRBJ2-1 | TRBV7-9 | TRBD1 | NA | CASSSDRVGRYNEQFF | TGTGCCAGCAGCTCCGACAGGGTCGGACGATACAATGAGCAGTTCTTC
TRBJ1-5 | TRBV6-1 | TRBD1 | few | CASSEVETGVSGNQPQHF | TGTGCCAGCAGTGAAGTCGAGACAGGGGTGAGCGGCAATCAGCCCCAGCATTTT
TRBJ1-1 | TRBV6-1 | NA | NA | CASDPDLSQAFF | TGTGCCAGCGACCCCGATCTATCCCAAGCTTTCTTT
TRBJ1-2 | TRBV14 | TRBD1 | NA | CASSGRDRGLLHYGYTF | TGTGCCAGCAGCGGCCGAGACAGGGGGCTCCTCCACTATGGCTACACCTTC
TRBJ2-5 | TRBV6-5 | TRBD1 | NA | CASSYRQGGTQYF | TGTGCCAGCAGTTACAGACAGGGTGGGACCCAGTACTTC
TRBJ2-5 | TRBV27 | TRBD2 | NA | CASSPLGTSQETQYF | TGTGCCAGCAGTCCCCTGGGGACTAGCCAAGAGACCCAGTACTTC
TRBJ2-5 | TRBV15 | TRBD1 | NA | CATRAGTAAQETQYF | TGTGCCACCAGGGCTGGGACAGCAGCCCAAGAGACCCAGTACTTC
TRBJ2-5 | TRBV2 | TRBD2 | NA | CASSDIVPSGGRETQYF | TGTGCCAGCAGTGATATCGTCCCTAGCGGGGGCCGAGAGACCCAGTACTTC
TRBJ2-1 | TRBV5-1 | TRBD1 | NA | CASSSTGGLSYNEQFF | TGCGCCAGCAGCTCTACAGGGGGCTTATCTTACAATGAGCAGTTCTTC
TRBJ2-7 | TRBV7-9 | NA | NA | CASSDSTSYEQYF | TGTGCCAGCAGCGACAGCACCTCCTACGAGCAGTACTTC
TRBJ2-7 | TRBV5-1 | NA | NA | CASSLGFQGYEQYF | TGCGCCAGCAGCTTGGGGTTTCAGGGCTACGAGCAGTACTTC
TRBJ1-2 | TRBV18 | TRBD1 | NA | CASSPTGQGSYGYTF | TGTGCCAGCTCACCTACCGGACAGGGCAGCTATGGCTACACCTTC